These 30 T cell receptor beta chains were sequenced from one sample in a study of CD8 T cells in Susac syndrome. The RNA, roughly 0.45 to 1 ug, was put through reverse transcription using random hexamers. Each CDR3 protein is one row after TCRdb ran MiXCR on the immunoSEQ multiplex PCR reads. The data hold just over 150,000 distinct CDR3 sequences, with roughly 96% observed a single time. Sequencing was done on a sample of CD8+ T cells from PBMCs. Receptor source: a human donor with multiple sclerosis.

The chain has TRBV29-1 and TRBJ1-1; maybe TRBD1 (6 bases). The germline gives CDR1 SQVTM, CDR2 ANQGSEA. This CDR3 has 15 residues. Trimming cost V 7 bases and J 0 bases, with 18 bases left between them. The CDR3 DNA reads TGCAGCGCTTCTGGGGGGCCCTCAATGAACACTGAAGCTTTCTTT. This sequence encodes CSASGGPSMNTEAFF.

The chain couples TRBV12-3 or TRBV12-4 to TRBJ2-3, with 8 bases aligning to TRBD2. The CDR3 is 16 amino acids. J lost 1 base, V lost 6 bases, and 9 bases had no gene match. The CDR3 loop is CASRARAGGRTDTQYF. The CDR3 DNA follows: TGTGCCAGCAGGGCCAGGGCGGGGGGCCGCACAGATACGCAGTATTTT.

The chain uses TRBV4-1 and TRBJ1-5, with D possibly being TRBD1 (5 bases). The germline V gene encodes CDR1 MGHRA and CDR2 YSYEKL. Trimming removed 0 bases at V and 6 bases at J, with 15 bases between. There are 16 residues in the CDR3. CDR3 residues: CASSQERVLRGQPQHF. DNA for the CDR3: TGCGCCAGCAGCCAAGAGCGTGTCCTGAGGGGTCAGCCCCAGCATTTT.

The V and J genes are TRBV5-1 and TRBJ2-7, with a weak D call TRBD2 (5 bases). Germline V gene lookup returns CDR1 SGHRS and CDR2 YFSETQ. The CDR3 is 12 residues long. Trimming pared 7 bases from V and 5 bases from J, leaving 13 bases between. The CDR3 reads CASYGDIDEQYF. CDR3 nucleotide sequence: TGCGCCAGCTACGGGGATATCGACGAGCAGTACTTC.

The J gene is TRBJ2-7, the V gene TRBV27, with D perhaps being TRBD1 or TRBD2 (6 bases each). The CDR3 has 16 residues. The germline V and J ends were trimmed by 5 bases and 4 bases, with 21 bases remaining between them. CDR1 is MNHEY and CDR2 is SMNVEV in the germline V gene (reference sequence). CDR3 loop: CASSLRSRGTPYEQYV. In DNA, the CDR3 is TGTGCCAGCAGTCTACGCAGCCGGGGGACACCTTACGAGCAGTACGTC.

As regards this clonotype: The junction departs from germline at one end; a sequencing error may be responsible. The chain joins TRBV7-7 to TRBJ2-5; the D is unclear. This CDR3 is built from 14 residues. Germline V CDR1 and CDR2: SSHAT, FNYEAQ (reference sequence). The CDR3 region is CASSATKYQETQYF. The DNA for the CDR3 is TGTGCTAGCAGCGCAACGAAGTACCAAGAGACCCAGTACTTC.

The chain links TRBV16 to TRBJ1-2, with no clear D. The CDR3 is 14 amino acids. CDR1 is KGHSY, CDR2 FQNENV, per germline. The V gene lost 2 bases and the J gene lost 7 bases, with 14 bases spanning the gap. CDR3 protein: CASSQSPGMLGYTF. The CDR3 DNA reads as TGTGCCAGCAGCCAAAGTCCAGGAATGCTTGGCTACACCTTC.

CDR3 amino acids: CATSDPVGLACHEQYF. CDR3 nucleotide sequence: TGTGCCACCAGTGACCCCGTAGGACTAGCGTGCCACGAGCAGTACTTC. This chain connects TRBV24-1 to TRBJ2-7; the match to TRBD2 covers 9 bases. This CDR3 has 16 residues. In germline, CDR1 is KGHDR, CDR2 SFDVKD. Germline trimming cut 4 bases from V and 5 bases from J; bases unmatched to any gene: 11.

This sequence joins TRBV15 and TRBJ1-6, with D possibly matching TRBD1 (5 bases). Deletions cut 3 bases from V and 8 bases from J, with 5 bases between. In germline, CDR1 is LNHNV, CDR2 YYDKDF (reference sequence). This CDR3 contains 12 residues. CDR3 residues: CATSRGDSPLHF. For the CDR3, the DNA is TGTGCCACCAGCAGGGGGGATTCACCCCTCCACTTT.

This CDR3 is CASSRSGGGKDTQYF. Here the CDR3 DNA reads TGTGCCAGCAGCCGGTCCGGGGGGGGTAAAGATACGCAGTATTTT. This chain joins TRBV9 and TRBJ2-3, with 8 bases fitting TRBD2. Losses at the gene ends were 4 bases for V and 5 bases for J; bases not matched to a gene: 9. The CDR3 covers 15 residues. The germline V gene encodes CDR1 SGDLS and CDR2 YYNGEE.

The V and J genes are TRBV29-1 and TRBJ2-1; TRBD2 matches at 12 bases. The CDR3 has 14 residues. V was clipped by 4 bases and J by 9 bases; unmatched bases: 7. CDR1 SQVTM and CDR2 ANQGSEA come from the germline V gene. CDR3 sequence reads: CSVVWTSGAIEQFF. The CDR3, as DNA: TGCAGCGTTGTTTGGACTAGCGGGGCGATTGAGCAGTTCTTC.

This clonotype appeared a single time. This chain connects TRBV2 to TRBJ2-1, with D possibly called TRBD1 or TRBD2 (5 bases each). CDR3 size: 14 residues. CDR1 and CDR2 from the germline V gene are SNHLY and FYNNEI. Trimming removed 5 bases from V and 11 bases from J, with 19 bases in between. CDR3 protein: CASSPQAGARQQFF. The CDR3 DNA follows: TGTGCCAGCAGTCCCCAGGCCGGGGCGCGTCAGCAGTTCTTC.

The chain joins TRBV5-1 to TRBJ1-1; perhaps TRBD1 as D (6 bases). Deletions cut 5 bases from V and 8 bases from J, with 10 bases between. Germline V gives CDR1 SGHRS, CDR2 YFSETQ. This CDR3 comprises 11 residues. CDR3 amino acids: CASRDSREAFF. In DNA, the CDR3 is TGCGCCAGCAGGGACAGCCGAGAAGCTTTCTTT.

This clonotype was observed a single time. The chain carries TRBV4-1 and TRBJ2-7, with TRBD1 matching 7 bases. Unmatched junction bases numbered 2, after V lost 1 base and J lost 2 bases. The germline V gene has CDR1 MGHRA and CDR2 YSYEKL. This CDR3 spans 14 amino acids. CDR3 nucleotides: TGCGCCAGCAGCCAAGTGGGGACAGCCTACGAGCAGTACTTC. Translated, it gives CASSQVGTAYEQYF.

The chain couples TRBV27 to TRBJ2-5; a possible D gene is TRBD2 (5 bases). The CDR3 is 12 amino acids. The V end was cut by 8 bases, the J end by 1 base, with 8 bases between. Per the germline V gene, CDR1 is MNHEY and CDR2 is SMNVEV (reference sequence). The CDR3 nucleotides are TGTGCCAGCGGACTGACCCAAGAGACCCAGTACTTC. This codes for CASGLTQETQYF.

The rearrangement uses TRBV19 and TRBJ1-2; possibly TRBD1 for D (5 bases). The CDR3 sequence is 12 residues long. CDR1 is LNHDA and CDR2 is SQIVND in the germline V gene (reference sequence). V dropped 7 bases and J dropped 4 bases, with 10 bases sitting between them. CDR3 DNA: TGTGCCAGTATAGGGGCTGGCTATGGCTACACCTTC. Translation: CASIGAGYGYTF.

The gene calls are TRBV30 and TRBJ2-3; D possibly matches TRBD1 or TRBD2 (6 bases each). Trimming left V 1 base short and J 6 bases short, with 11 bases between. In germline, CDR1 is GTSNPN, CDR2 SVGIG (reference sequence). The CDR3 sequence is 13 residues long. CDR3 region: CAWSGVGGDTQYF. The CDR3, as DNA: TGTGCCTGGAGTGGGGTGGGGGGCGATACGCAGTATTTT.

The chain has TRBV21-1 and TRBJ2-1. TRBV21-1 constitutes a pseudogene. CDR3 size: 17 residues. CDR3: CASSPRKWGDSYNEQFF. CDR3 nucleotide sequence: TGTGCCAGCAGCCCCCGTAAGTGGGGGGACTCCTACAATGAGCAGTTCTTC.

The chain links TRBV5-4 to TRBJ2-5; TRBD2 agrees at 8 bases. The CDR3 length is 15 residues. Germline V gene lookup returns CDR1 SGHNT and CDR2 YYREEE (reference sequence). V was clipped by 3 bases and J by 5 bases; unmatched bases: 9. The chain's CDR3 is CASSSSSGLGETQYF. CDR3 bases: TGTGCCAGCAGCTCATCTAGCGGGTTGGGGGAGACCCAGTACTTC.

The V gene is TRBV3-1, the J gene TRBJ2-1; a weak D match, TRBD1 (6 bases). CDR1 and CDR2 from the germline V gene are LGHDT and YNNKEL (reference sequence). Trimming took off 6 bases at V and 7 bases at J, with 10 bases between the two ends. CDR3 length: 12 amino acids. The CDR3 sequence: CASRRGGNEQFF. DNA for the CDR3: TGTGCCAGCAGACGAGGGGGAAATGAGCAGTTCTTC.

This chain's CDR3 is CASSLGLGTPGDEKLFF. In DNA, the CDR3 is TGTGCCAGCAGCTTAGGGCTCGGCACCCCGGGTGATGAAAAACTGTTTTTT. This chain joins TRBV7-9 and TRBJ1-4; no clear D. In germline, CDR1 is SEHNR, CDR2 FQNEAQ (reference sequence). The CDR3 covers 17 residues. Trimming took off 1 base at V and 6 bases at J, with 18 bases between the two ends.

The V call is TRBV5-6, the J call TRBJ2-4; tentatively, D is TRBD2 (5 bases). The CDR3 contains 14 residues. From germline, CDR1 is SGHDT and CDR2 YYEEEE. V lost 4 bases and J lost 8, with 16 bases in between. The DNA of the CDR3 is TGTGCCAGCAGCAATTTGTCCCCGAGGGACATTCAGTACTTC. Translating gives CASSNLSPRDIQYF.

V and J are TRBV29-1 and TRBJ1-5; D is possibly TRBD1 (6 bases). Germline CDR1 SQVTM, CDR2 ANQGSEA. The CDR3 is made up of 14 amino acids. V was shortened by 2 bases and J by 4 bases, with 12 bases between the two germline ends. The CDR3 spells CSVESGEGNQPQHF. CDR3 coding DNA: TGCAGCGTTGAATCAGGGGAAGGGAATCAGCCCCAGCATTTT.

V and J are TRBV5-1 and TRBJ2-1, with D perhaps matching TRBD2 (6 bases). Trimming removed 4 bases at V and 5 bases at J, with 19 bases between. The germline V gene has CDR1 SGHRS and CDR2 YFSETQ. The CDR3 has 16 residues. The CDR3 spells CASSLPVGTLDNEQFF. DNA for the CDR3: TGCGCCAGCAGCCTTCCAGTTGGGACTCTCGACAATGAGCAGTTCTTC.

The CDR3 DNA follows: TGTGCCAGCAGCACCCAAAGCGGGGGCCTCTCCTACAATGAGCAGTTCTTC. Protein: CASSTQSGGLSYNEQFF. This chain links TRBV11-2 with TRBJ2-1, with 8 bases matching TRBD2. V was pared by 5 bases and J by 0 bases, with 9 bases of the junction left unmatched. The CDR3 loop spans 17 amino acids. The germline V gene encodes CDR1 SGHAT and CDR2 FQNNGV.

The rearrangement joins TRBV19 to TRBJ2-1; 11 bases agree with TRBD2. There are 15 residues in the CDR3. Germline assignment: CDR1 LNHDA and CDR2 SQIVND (reference sequence). The junction had 4 bases not matched to a gene; V was cut back by 5 bases and J by 4 bases. The CDR3 reads CASSSRLAGYNEQFF. In DNA, the CDR3 is TGTGCCAGTAGTTCCCGACTAGCGGGGTACAATGAGCAGTTCTTC.

This chain's CDR3 is CASSLIGLQGARNEQYV. DNA for the CDR3: TGTGCCAGCAGTCTAATCGGGTTACAGGGGGCGAGGAACGAGCAGTACGTC. This chain links TRBV27 with TRBJ2-7; 9 positions match TRBD1. The J segment lost 5 bases and the V segment lost 5 bases, leaving 16 bases of the junction unmatched. The CDR3 consists of 17 residues. Germline CDR1 reads MNHEY; CDR2 reads SMNVEV (reference sequence).

V is TRBV20-1 and J is TRBJ2-1, with 8 bases matching TRBD2. The CDR3 totals 14 residues. V was clipped by 4 bases and J by 8 bases; unmatched bases: 10. Germline V gene lookup returns CDR1 DFQATT and CDR2 SNEGSKA (reference sequence). CDR3 nucleotide sequence: TGCAGTGCTATCCCCACGGGGGGGCCCGATGAGCAGTTCTTC. It encodes CSAIPTGGPDEQFF.

CDR3 DNA: TGTGCCAGCAGTGAGCCCGGAAACCGTGTCCAGTACTTC. Protein product: CASSEPGNRVQYF. This chain joins TRBV25-1 and TRBJ2-5; D remains unclear. V gave up 3 bases and J gave up 10 bases, with 15 bases separating them. Per the germline V gene, CDR1 is MGHDK and CDR2 is SYGVNS. The length of the CDR3 is 13 residues.

The chain employs TRBV20-1 and TRBJ2-5; no definite D call. V was trimmed by 3 bases and J by 5 bases, leaving 13 bases between them. CDR1 and CDR2 (germline): DFQATT, SNEGSKA (reference sequence). This CDR3 region has 13 residues. Here the CDR3 DNA reads TGCAGTGCTAGCTTCTCTCCCAGGGAGACCCAGTACTTC. Translation gives CSASFSPRETQYF.